The subject of this entry is one TCR beta chain. Its antigen remains unidentified. The data belong to a study of OX40 agonist ivuxolimab in advanced cancers. On the study more broadly: A diagnosis of hepatocellular carcinoma, melanoma, renal cell or head and neck cancer was present in dose-escalation patients. In three patients, partial responses were observed, one with hepatocellular carcinoma and two with cutaneous melanoma. The study's findings and limits: Among the lowest peripheral clonal expansion occurred in 0.1-3.0 mg/kg partial responders.

Clones were sequenced by immunoSEQ multiplex PCR, and TCRdb holds only the in-frame ones, with some missing. This table has tens of thousands of clones, approximately 90% appearing once. The V gene's germline CDR1 is SGHTA and CDR2 FQGNSA. CDR3 length: 12 amino acids. V lost 5 bases and J 5 bases, leaving 9 bases between the germline ends. The chain recombines TRBV7-2 with TRBJ1-2; D call uncertain. The input for sequencing was CD4+ or CD8+ T cells sorted from blood, taken in a trial of the OX40 agonist ivuxolimab. The receptor comes from an adult with an advanced solid tumor such as melanoma, head and neck, liver or kidney cancer. CDR3 region: CASSDRQYGYTF. As DNA, the CDR3 is TGTGCCAGCAGCGATCGGCAATATGGCTACACCTTC.